These 20 T cell receptor beta chains came from one sample sequenced in a study of CD8 T cells in Susac syndrome (dated by TCRdb to about 2019). Library construction relied on the immunoSEQ multiplex PCR assay. RNA was extracted using the RNeasy kit, and roughly 0.45 to 1 microgram was reverse transcribed with random hexamers. TCRdb reran the public reads through fastp at Q25 and MiXCR, keeping productive beta chains. Each CDR3 protein appears once, grouped with its most common genes and DNA. Across this sample there are hundreds of thousands of distinct CDR3 sequences, with roughly 95% seen only once. Approximately 0.072% of the sample is taken by the ten largest. The sequencing sample was made of CD4+ T cells from PBMCs. The receptor source for this set is a human donor with multiple sclerosis.

The V and J genes are TRBV3-1 and TRBJ2-7; 10 bases are shared with TRBD1. Unmatched junction bases numbered 9, after V lost 0 bases and J lost 4 bases. CDR3 length: 17 residues. The germline CDR1 and CDR2 sequences are LGHDT and YNNKEL (reference sequence). CDR3 loop: CASSQDTLRDRGYEQYF. For the CDR3, the DNA is TGTGCCAGCAGCCAAGATACTTTACGGGACAGGGGATACGAGCAGTACTTC.

The chain uses TRBV28 and TRBJ2-6, with D possibly TRBD2 on 5 matching bases. In germline, CDR1 is MDHEN, CDR2 SYDVKM. The V gene lost 2 bases and the J gene lost 4 bases, with 9 bases spanning the gap. The CDR3 covers 15 residues. The CDR3: CASSLQRGGANVLTF. In nucleotides, the CDR3 is TGTGCCAGCAGTTTACAGCGAGGGGGGGCCAACGTCCTGACTTTC.

V gene TRBV7-9 combines with J gene TRBJ1-4; D uncertain. Germline CDR1 is SEHNR and CDR2 is FQNEAQ (reference sequence). The CDR3 contains 15 residues. The V and J ends lost 7 bases and 11 bases respectively, with 23 bases between them. This chain's CDR3 is CASTHTRITSAKLFF. The CDR3 DNA reads TGTGCCAGCACCCACACTAGAATTACAAGCGCTAAACTGTTTTTT.

The J gene is TRBJ2-7, the V gene TRBV5-1; D might be TRBD1 (6 bases). Trimming left V 0 bases short and J 6 bases short, with 13 bases between. This CDR3 region has 14 residues. CDR1 and CDR2 (germline): SGHRS, YFSETQ. The CDR3: CASSLEQGMGEQYV. CDR3 DNA: TGCGCCAGCAGCTTGGAGCAGGGGATGGGCGAGCAGTACGTC.

The chain combines TRBV13 with TRBJ2-5; D possibly matches TRBD1 or TRBD2 (5 bases each). Germline-derived CDR1 and CDR2 are PRHDT and FYEKMQ (reference sequence). The CDR3 spans 13 residues. The V end lost 3 bases, the J end lost 4 bases, and 9 bases lay between the germline ends. This chain's CDR3 is CASSFGGLETQYF. CDR3 DNA: TGTGCCAGCAGCTTTGGGGGTTTAGAGACCCAGTACTTC.

The chain carries TRBV28 and TRBJ2-1; TRBD1 might be the D (10 bases). Looked up from germline, CDR1 is MDHEN and CDR2 is SYDVKM. Trimming shortened V by 4 bases and J by 8 bases, and 27 bases separated the two germline ends. This CDR3 region has 18 residues. CDR3: CASSYFDRGRLAGHEQFF. In nucleotides, the CDR3 is TGTGCCAGCAGTTACTTCGACAGGGGGCGGCTAGCGGGGCATGAGCAGTTCTTC.

The chain couples TRBV6-1 to TRBJ2-3; 7 bases fit TRBD1. V was clipped by 4 bases and J by 2 bases; unmatched bases: 3. Per the germline V gene, CDR1 is MNHNS and CDR2 is SASEGT. This CDR3 is built from 14 residues. CDR3 in DNA: TGTGCCAGCAGTGTGGGACAGTTCACAGATACGCAGTATTTT. This codes for CASSVGQFTDTQYF.

The chain is built from TRBV4-1 and TRBJ2-3; TRBD2 matches 15 bases. Trimming took 5 bases from V and 3 from J; bases not matched to a gene: 15. The germline V gene encodes CDR1 MGHRA and CDR2 YSYEKL. The CDR3 extends over 20 amino acids. Here the CDR3 DNA reads TGCGCCAGCAGCAACCGCGGACTAGCGGGGGGGCCCGAAAGAACAGATACGCAGTATTTT. Encoded protein: CASSNRGLAGGPERTDTQYF.

The rearrangement joins TRBV4-1 to TRBJ1-2; TRBD1 matches 7 bases. V lost 1 base and J lost 8; bases outside the gene matches: 7. This CDR3 is 14 amino acids long. Germline V gene lookup returns CDR1 MGHRA and CDR2 YSYEKL. CDR3 nucleotides: TGCGCCAGCAGCCAAGTCCCCGGAGGGGGCGGCTACACCTTC. Its protein is CASSQVPGGGGYTF.

J is TRBJ2-7 and V is TRBV10-3; 12 nucleotides agree with TRBD1. V was clipped by 5 bases and J by 3 bases; unmatched bases: 5. There are 15 residues in the CDR3. CDR1 is ENHRY, CDR2 SYGVKD, per germline. CDR3 in DNA: TGTGCCATCAGTCCGGGACAGGGGGCAGGCTACGAGCAGTACTTC. It encodes CAISPGQGAGYEQYF.

Remarks on this clonotype: One end of the junction is discordant with germline, which a read error may explain. The chain recombines TRBV7-8 with TRBJ2-2; 9 positions match TRBD1. CDR1 is SGHVS, CDR2 FQNEAQ, per germline. The CDR3 spans 13 residues. CDR3 DNA sequence: TGTGCCAGCAGCTCGATCAGGACAGGGGACCTGTTTTTT. It translates to CASSSIRTGDLFF.

V usage is TRBV12-3 or TRBV12-4 and J usage is TRBJ1-1, with unresolved D. Trimming took off 7 bases at V and 0 bases at J, with 15 bases between the two ends. The CDR3 has 15 residues. The CDR3 region has the DNA TGTGCCAGCAACAAGGGCCCCCAAATGAACACTGAAGCTTTCTTT. Translated: CASNKGPQMNTEAFF.

The rearrangement uses TRBV9 and TRBJ1-1; unclear D gene. Germline-derived CDR1 and CDR2 are SGDLS and YYNGEE. This CDR3 contains 13 residues. Between the trimmed V and J ends, which lost 0 bases and 1 base, there was a span of 4 bases. CDR3 DNA sequence: TGTGCCAGCAGCGTAGCGGCGAACACTGAAGCTTTCTTT. Translation: CASSVAANTEAFF.

V is TRBV9 and J is TRBJ2-5; possibly TRBD2 for D (6 bases). The CDR3 is 16 residues long. The V end lost 4 bases, the J end lost 2 bases, and 18 bases lay between the germline ends. Germline CDR1 is SGDLS and CDR2 is YYNGEE. CDR3 loop: CASSPLVAASQETQYF. The CDR3 DNA reads TGTGCCAGCAGCCCCCTCGTAGCGGCGTCACAAGAGACCCAGTACTTC.

This clonotype was detected once. V and J are TRBV6-1 and TRBJ2-2, with TRBD2 as a possible D gene (5 bases). V gave up 0 bases and J gave up 2 bases, with 10 bases separating them. This CDR3 spans 16 amino acids. Per germline, CDR1 MNHNS and CDR2 SASEGT. The DNA for the CDR3 is TGTGCCAGCAGTGAAGCCCGGGGTCTTAACACCGGGGAGCTGTTTTTT. This sequence encodes CASSEARGLNTGELFF.

The CDR3 DNA follows: TGTGCCAGCAGTCTATCGACAGGGGGGGGCAATGAGCAGTTCTTC. It codes for CASSLSTGGGNEQFF. The rearrangement links TRBV28 to TRBJ2-1; TRBD1 aligns across 9 bases. The germline V gene has CDR1 MDHEN and CDR2 SYDVKM. V trimming: 5 bases; J trimming: 6 bases; junction bases outside the gene matches: 8. There are 15 residues in the CDR3.

This clonotype has only one observation. J is TRBJ2-3 and V is TRBV7-2, with 10 bases lining up with TRBD2. The V gene end was trimmed by 1 base and the J gene end by 2 bases; junction bases not matched to a gene: 6. CDR3 length: 17 amino acids. The germline V gene has CDR1 SGHTA and CDR2 FQGNSA. CDR3 nucleotide sequence: TGTGCCAGCAGCTTAGAGGCTAGCGGGGGACCCACAGATACGCAGTATTTT. Translation gives CASSLEASGGPTDTQYF.

The CDR3 DNA sequence: TGTGCCAGCAGGCCGGGACTAGTAAATCCAGATACGCAGTATTTT. Amino acid sequence: CASRPGLVNPDTQYF. This chain uses TRBV2 with TRBJ2-3; 8 nucleotides line up with TRBD2. This CDR3 has 15 residues. CDR1 is SNHLY, CDR2 FYNNEI, per germline. J lost 4 bases, V lost 6 bases, and 9 bases had no gene match.

V gene TRBV20-1 combines with J gene TRBJ2-3; D might be TRBD2 (6 bases). This CDR3 region has 13 residues. The V end was cut by 7 bases, the J end by 2 bases, with 13 bases between. Germline lookup yields CDR1 DFQATT and CDR2 SNEGSKA (reference sequence). The CDR3 DNA reads TGCAGTGGGGGTAGCGGCCCCACAGATACGCAGTATTTT. The encoded protein is CSGGSGPTDTQYF.

The chain joins TRBV19 to TRBJ2-7; perhaps TRBD2 as D (6 bases). V was trimmed by 6 bases and J by 4 bases, leaving 10 bases between them. CDR1 and CDR2 (germline): LNHDA, SQIVND (reference sequence). This CDR3 contains 12 residues. CDR3 amino acids: CASRDYGYEQYF. CDR3 DNA: TGTGCCAGTAGGGACTACGGGTACGAGCAGTACTTC.